Shown below are 24 T cell receptor beta chains from a single sample sequenced in a study of T cell responses to AZD1222 COVID-19 vaccine (dated by TCRdb to 2020 to 2022). Library method: the immunoSEQ multiplex PCR assay. TCRdb provides this immuneACCESS table in a form limited to in-frame rearrangements. Some clones are lacking; in checked studies, under half of them reflect an unresolved V gene, and why the rest are absent is not known. The sample table lists 150,000 to 200,000 clones, 85% to 95% of them with a count of one. The ten largest clones take up 1% to 1.5% of the sample. This specimen's time point label, per the study, means: baseline before first vaccination. The sample here was peripheral blood, taken on day 0 of AZD1222 vaccination. Receptors originate from an adult in good health.

The V gene is TRBV11-2, the J gene TRBJ1-6, with TRBD1 as a possible D gene (5 bases). With 5 bases removed from V and 0 bases from J, the gap between germline ends came to 14 bases. Germline CDR1 is SGHAT and CDR2 is FQNNGV. The CDR3 is made up of 17 amino acids. CDR3 bases: TGTGCCAGCAGCCGTGGGGGGGGGAGCTCCTATAATTCACCCCTCCACTTT. Its translation: CASSRGGGSSYNSPLHF.

This clone was detected a few times. Here the CDR3 DNA reads TGTGCCAGCAGTGAATCGCGGGACAGGGGCATGAACACTGAAGCTTTCTTT. Protein product: CASSESRDRGMNTEAFF. The rearrangement joins TRBV2 to TRBJ1-1; 10 bases agree with TRBD1. J was trimmed by 0 bases and V by 2 bases; bases with no gene match: 6. Germline V gene data show CDR1 as SNHLY and CDR2 as FYNNEI. This CDR3 region has 17 residues.

The chain is built from TRBV6-5 and TRBJ1-4; no reliable D call. This CDR3 contains 15 residues. CDR1 is MNHEY and CDR2 is SVGAGI in the germline V gene. V was trimmed by 5 bases and J by 5 bases, leaving 15 bases between them. The DNA of the CDR3 is TGTGCCAGCAGTCAAATACAGTCCCGAAATGAAAAACTGTTTTTT. It is translated as CASSQIQSRNEKLFF.

This clone occurred once. The J gene is TRBJ2-5, the V gene TRBV6-1; no clear D. V shed 2 bases and J shed 2 bases, with 9 bases lying between them. The CDR3 runs to 14 residues. Germline V gives CDR1 MNHNS, CDR2 SASEGT. CDR3 sequence (DNA): TGTGCCAGCAGTGAACAGCTTCCACAAGAGACCCAGTACTTC. It is translated as CASSEQLPQETQYF.

V and J are TRBV5-1 and TRBJ1-6; TRBD1 agrees at 7 bases. The CDR3 loop spans 14 amino acids. V gave up 4 bases and J gave up 7 bases; unmatched junction bases: 5. CDR1 is SGHRS, CDR2 YFSETQ, per germline. This chain's CDR3 is CASSPDRANSPLHF. The CDR3 region has the DNA TGCGCCAGCAGCCCTGACAGGGCGAATTCACCCCTCCACTTT.

This chain uses TRBV5-5 with TRBJ2-5, with 8 bases identical to TRBD2. Per germline, CDR1 SGHKS and CDR2 YYEKEE (reference sequence). CDR3 size: 16 residues. V gave up 4 bases and J gave up 5 bases; unmatched junction bases: 13. CDR3 region: CASSGVHSGVVETQYF. CDR3 sequence (DNA): TGTGCCAGCAGCGGGGTTCATAGCGGGGTGGTTGAGACCCAGTACTTC.

The chain is built from TRBV18 and TRBJ1-5, with 9 bases fitting TRBD1. This CDR3 is built from 15 residues. The V gene's germline CDR1 is KGHSH and CDR2 LQKENI. The ends lost 4 bases at V and 5 bases at J; junction bases unmatched: 6. CDR3 sequence: CASSQLQGAYQPQHF. The CDR3 DNA follows: TGTGCCAGCTCACAGTTACAGGGGGCTTATCAGCCCCAGCATTTT.

The chain carries TRBV9 and TRBJ2-1; 8 nucleotides agree with TRBD2. Per germline, CDR1 SGDLS and CDR2 YYNGEE. The length of the CDR3 is 15 residues. V lost 0 bases to trimming and J lost 4 bases; unmatched junction nucleotides: 3. The DNA of the CDR3 is TGTGCCAGCAGCGTAGCGGGACTAGGTTACAATGAGCAGTTCTTC. Translating gives CASSVAGLGYNEQFF. The full variable domain, completed using reference TRBV9 and TRBJ2-1, is DSGVTQTPKHLITATGQRVTLRCSPRSGDLSVYWYQQSLDQGLQFLIQYYNGEERAKGNILERFSAQQFPDLHSELNLSSLELGDSALYFCASSVAGLGYNEQFFGPGTRLTVL.

This clone has a single count. The chain uses TRBV18 and TRBJ1-3, with 7 nucleotides matching TRBD1. The germline V gene has CDR1 KGHSH and CDR2 LQKENI. V dropped 6 bases and J dropped 4; count of bases not matched to a gene: 12. The CDR3 is 16 residues long. Here the CDR3 DNA reads TGTGCCAGCTCGCCCAGCAGGGGGTCGAGAGGAAACACCATATATTTT. Residues: CASSPSRGSRGNTIYF.

The V gene is TRBV7-3, the J gene TRBJ2-1, with D perhaps TRBD1 (5 bases). Trimming pared 2 bases from V and 2 bases from J, leaving 10 bases between. CDR1 is SGHTA, CDR2 FQGTGA, per germline. The CDR3 is made up of 15 amino acids. For the CDR3, the DNA is TGTGCCAGCAGCTTATCCCCAGGGCCCTACAATGAGCAGTTCTTC. Encoded protein: CASSLSPGPYNEQFF.

The chain carries TRBV6-4 and TRBJ2-2; the match to TRBD1 covers 7 bases. The germline gives CDR1 MRHNA, CDR2 SNTAGT. This CDR3 is 14 amino acids long. J was trimmed by 4 bases and V by 4 bases; bases with no gene match: 3. Written as DNA, the CDR3 is TGTGCCAGCAGTGGACAGGGCGGCACCGGGGAGCTGTTTTTT. This encodes CASSGQGGTGELFF.

The chain combines TRBV5-4 with TRBJ2-7; the match to TRBD2 covers 8 bases. The germline gives CDR1 SGHNT, CDR2 YYREEE (reference sequence). The CDR3 is 13 amino acids. The V and J ends lost 9 bases and 6 bases, in that order; junction bases with no gene match: 11. This chain's CDR3 is CAIIPLAGSEQYF. In DNA form, the CDR3 reads TGTGCCATCATTCCCCTAGCGGGCTCCGAGCAGTACTTC.

The gene calls are TRBV30 and TRBJ2-5; D is perhaps TRBD1 (6 bases). V lost 0 bases and J lost 5, with 16 bases in between. CDR1 and CDR2 from the germline V gene are GTSNPN and SVGIG (reference sequence). The CDR3 runs to 15 residues. In DNA, the CDR3 is TGTGCCTGGAGTGTAGGGACAAAAAGGCTGGAGACCCAGTACTTC. It translates to CAWSVGTKRLETQYF.

A note on this clone: Other DNA sequences in this sample translate to the same CDR3. The chain has TRBV1 and TRBJ2-7; TRBD2, the D gene given by the table, was not confirmed from the DNA. TRBV1 is deemed a pseudogene. This CDR3 region has 21 residues. In DNA, the CDR3 is TGCACCAGCAGCCCGTGCACGTCCGGGACTAGCGGGGGCTATAGCTCCTACGAGCAGTACTTC. It specifies CTSSPCTSGTSGGYSSYEQYF.

The CDR3 reads CASSAEGGSNSPLHF. The CDR3 nucleotides read TGTGCCAGCAGTGCAGAGGGGGGATCGAATTCACCCCTCCACTTT. J is TRBJ1-6 and V is TRBV6-4; TRBD1 might be the D (6 bases). Germline CDR1 is MRHNA and CDR2 is SNTAGT. The CDR3 extends over 15 amino acids. V lost 4 bases to trimming and J lost 7 bases, with 14 bases between them.

The V call is TRBV4-2, the J call TRBJ1-1; D possibly corresponds to TRBD1 (5 bases). From germline, CDR1 is LGHNA and CDR2 YNFKEQ. V was trimmed by 1 base and J by 4 bases, leaving 13 bases between them. CDR3 length equals 15 residues. The DNA for the CDR3 is TGTGCCAGCAGCCAAGGGGCCGAGGGGCGCACTGAAGCTTTCTTT. Its translation: CASSQGAEGRTEAFF.

The V and J genes are TRBV10-3 and TRBJ2-2; 15 bases are a match to TRBD2. With V trimmed by 2 bases and J by 5 bases, 0 bases remained unmatched. This CDR3 region has 16 residues. The germline CDR1 and CDR2 sequences are ENHRY and SYGVKD. The CDR3 protein is CAISEGTSGGTGELFF. CDR3 nucleotides: TGTGCCATCAGTGAGGGGACTAGCGGGGGGACCGGGGAGCTGTTTTTT.

The chain has TRBV5-1 and TRBJ2-1, with unresolved D. V shed 0 bases and J shed 5 bases, with 6 bases lying between them. Per germline, CDR1 SGHRS and CDR2 YFSETQ. CDR3 length: 13 residues. The DNA for the CDR3 is TGCGCCAGCAGCTTGGGTGTCAACAATGAGCAGTTCTTC. This codes for CASSLGVNNEQFF.

The chain uses TRBV3-1 (or the pseudogene TRBV3-2) and TRBJ1-4, with TRBD1 as a possible D gene (5 bases). CDR1 LGHDT and CDR2 YNNKEL come from the germline V gene (reference sequence). CDR3 length equals 15 residues. With 7 bases removed from V and 5 bases from J, the gap between germline ends came to 17 bases. CDR3 protein: CASTPGQGGNEKLFF. The CDR3 DNA reads TGTGCCAGCACCCCGGGCCAGGGAGGAAATGAAAAACTGTTTTTT.

This chain links TRBV30 with TRBJ1-4; no reliable D call. The germline V and J ends were trimmed by 5 bases and 8 bases, with 18 bases remaining between them. The germline V gene has CDR1 GTSNPN and CDR2 SVGIG (reference sequence). CDR3 length: 14 amino acids. For the CDR3, the DNA is TGTGCCTGGGAGAAGGGTAGGGTAGGGGAAAAACTGTTTTTT. This encodes CAWEKGRVGEKLFF. The entire variable domain, with the rest obtained from reference TRBV30 and TRBJ1-4, is as follows: SQTIHQWPATLVQPVGSPLSLECTVEGTSNPNLYWYRQAAGRGLQLLFYSVGIGQISSEVPQNLSASRPQDRQFILSSKKLLLSDSGFYLCAWEKGRVGEKLFFGSGTQLSVL.

The chain combines TRBV6-5 with TRBJ1-2; 7 bases agree with TRBD1. The J segment lost 8 bases and the V segment lost 6 bases, leaving 9 bases of the junction unmatched. The CDR3 is 13 amino acids. Germline CDR1 is MNHEY and CDR2 is SVGAGI. Here the CDR3 reads CASSQGGGVGYTF. The CDR3 nucleotides read TGTGCCAGCAGCCAGGGGGGGGGCGTCGGCTACACCTTC.

This clone was counted between two and nine times. The CDR3 loop reads CATSDPASSLSEQFF. The CDR3 nucleotides are TGTGCCACCAGTGACCCGGCCAGCTCACTCAGTGAGCAGTTCTTC. The chain employs TRBV24-1 and TRBJ2-1; D remains unclear. The ends were cut back, 4 bases at V and 9 bases at J, with 18 bases in the middle. CDR3 length: 15 amino acids. Germline CDR1 is KGHDR and CDR2 is SFDVKD.

V usage is TRBV19 and J usage is TRBJ2-3, with D tentatively TRBD2 (5 bases). V was pared by 1 base and J by 4 bases, with 18 bases between. In germline, CDR1 is LNHDA, CDR2 SQIVND (reference sequence). CDR3 size: 17 residues. CDR3 DNA sequence: TGTGCCAGTAGTATAGGTTTACGGGAAACACTATCAGATACGCAGTATTTT. Amino acids: CASSIGLRETLSDTQYF.

CDR3 DNA: TGTGCCAGCAGCCCTCGGCCGGGGTTTACCTCTGGGGCCAACGTCCTGACTTTC. It yields the protein CASSPRPGFTSGANVLTF. The chain joins TRBV6-2 or TRBV6-3 to TRBJ2-6; a possible D gene is TRBD2 (5 bases). CDR1 and CDR2 from the germline V gene are MNHEY and SVGEGT. V was pared by 6 bases and J by 0 bases, with 18 bases between. The CDR3 covers 18 residues.